The 21 T cell receptor beta chains below were found in one sample sequenced in a study of shared clonotypes between healthy human individuals. TCRdb's table, derived via immunoSEQ multiplex PCR, lists solely in-frame clones and lacks some. Of 850,000 to 1,200,000 clones listed, around 76% were seen once; the top ten hold approximately 1.5%. The sequenced sample consisted of memory CD4+ T cells sorted from blood. Subset specified: CD45RA-negative fraction. These receptors originate from a man between 18 and 35 years old in good health.

As DNA, the CDR3 is TGTGCCACCAAACCCAGCGGGGGCACAGATACGCAGTATTTT. It specifies CATKPSGGTDTQYF. This rearrangement joins TRBV6-6 to TRBJ2-3, with 7 bases fitting TRBD2. There are 14 residues in the CDR3. Unmatched junction bases numbered 8, after V lost 10 bases and J lost 1 base. CDR1 and CDR2 (germline): MNHNY, SVGAGI (reference sequence).

This chain uses TRBV18 with TRBJ2-1, with TRBD2 matching over 7 bases. The V segment lost 6 bases and the J segment 2 bases; nucleotides outside the gene matches: 1. The CDR3 loop spans 13 amino acids. CDR1 KGHSH and CDR2 LQKENI come from the germline V gene. DNA of the CDR3: TGTGCCAGCTCTCGGGGGGCCTACAATGAGCAGTTCTTC. Translated, it gives CASSRGAYNEQFF.

The CDR3 region has the DNA TGTGCCAGCAGTGAAGGACTAGCGACAGATACGCAGTATTTT. Residues: CASSEGLATDTQYF. The chain couples TRBV6-4 to TRBJ2-3; 9 nucleotides line up with TRBD2. Trimming cost V 3 bases and J 3 bases; bases outside gene matches: 1. CDR1 is MRHNA and CDR2 is SNTAGT in the germline V gene. The CDR3 totals 14 residues.

V usage is TRBV6-1 and J usage is TRBJ1-5; D is uncertain. CDR3 size: 17 residues. CDR1 and CDR2 (germline): MNHNS, SASEGT. The V end lost 2 bases, the J end lost 0 bases, and 14 bases lay between the germline ends. In DNA form, the CDR3 reads TGTGCCAGCAGTGAAACCCCTCCGGGAAATAGCAATCAGCCCCAGCATTTT. This encodes CASSETPPGNSNQPQHF.

The chain's CDR3 is CASIRDRANTGELFF. The DNA for the CDR3 is TGTGCCAGCATCCGGGACAGGGCGAACACCGGGGAGCTGTTTTTT. The chain couples TRBV2 to TRBJ2-2; TRBD1 aligns across 9 bases. Germline lookup yields CDR1 SNHLY and CDR2 FYNNEI. The CDR3 is made up of 15 amino acids. V was clipped by 7 bases and J by 0 bases; unmatched bases: 3.

The V gene is TRBV10-2, the J gene TRBJ2-7; TRBD1 matches at 7 bases. CDR3 length: 15 residues. Germline lookup yields CDR1 WSHSY and CDR2 SAAADI. V lost 0 bases and J lost 7; bases outside the gene matches: 9. CDR3 nucleotides: TGCGCCAGCAGTGAGTCGGGACAGACTATGTGGGAGCAGTACTTC. Amino acids: CASSESGQTMWEQYF.

V gene TRBV7-2 combines with J gene TRBJ2-7, with D possibly matching TRBD2 (6 bases). The germline gives CDR1 SGHTA, CDR2 FQGNSA. This CDR3 has 13 amino acids. The V gene lost 3 bases and the J gene lost 2 bases, with 8 bases spanning the gap. CDR3: CASSFGSTYEQYF. CDR3 coding DNA: TGTGCCAGCAGCTTCGGGAGCACCTACGAGCAGTACTTC.

The J gene is TRBJ1-5, the V gene TRBV5-6; 7 bases line up with TRBD1. The CDR3 contains 17 residues. V shed 4 bases, J shed 0 bases, and the junction held 10 bases outside the gene matches. Germline CDR1 is SGHDT and CDR2 is YYEEEE. The CDR3 DNA sequence: TGTGCCAGCAGCCAAGAGGGACAGTCAATTAGCAATCAGCCCCAGCATTTT. This codes for CASSQEGQSISNQPQHF.

The chain joins TRBV2 to TRBJ1-5; the match to TRBD1 covers 8 bases. Trimming at V came to 6 bases and at J to 7 bases, leaving 8 bases not matched to a gene. The CDR3 is 14 residues long. Germline lookup yields CDR1 SNHLY and CDR2 FYNNEI. The DNA for the CDR3 is TGTGCCAGCAGCGATACAGGGGGACGCCAGCCCCAGCATTTT. Encoded protein: CASSDTGGRQPQHF.

A single count supports this clone. The chain employs TRBV4-1 and TRBJ2-3; no clear D. V was trimmed by 4 bases and J by 2 bases, leaving 16 bases between them. Germline CDR1 is MGHRA and CDR2 is YSYEKL. This CDR3 has 16 amino acids. CDR3 sequence reads: CASSPDVGWVTDTQYF. As DNA, the CDR3 is TGCGCCAGCAGCCCAGACGTGGGGTGGGTCACAGATACGCAGTATTTT.

This chain joins TRBV6-5 and TRBJ2-5; TRBD1 matches 8 bases. V lost 6 bases and J lost 4; bases outside the gene matches: 4. CDR1 is MNHEY, CDR2 SVGAGI, per germline. The CDR3 loop spans 13 amino acids. For the CDR3, the DNA is TGTGCCAGCAGGCTACAGGGGGGAGAGACCCAGTACTTC. It specifies CASRLQGGETQYF.

The V and J genes are TRBV7-6 and TRBJ1-6, with 9 nucleotides matching TRBD1. This CDR3 comprises 15 residues. Germline V gene sequence: CDR1 SGHVS, CDR2 FNYEAQ. Losses at the gene ends were 4 bases for V and 7 bases for J; bases not matched to a gene: 5. In nucleotides, the CDR3 is TGTGCCAGCAGCTACGGGACAGGGAAAAATTCACCCCTCCACTTT. Residues: CASSYGTGKNSPLHF.

This clone showed up just once. The chain recombines TRBV14 with TRBJ2-5; perhaps TRBD1 as D (6 bases). V was shortened by 1 base and J by 7 bases, with 13 bases between the two germline ends. Germline CDR1 is SGHDN and CDR2 is FVKESK. The CDR3 loop spans 14 amino acids. CDR3 DNA sequence: TGTGCCAGCAGCCAAGCAAGCTTAGGGGGGACCCAGTACTTC. Protein: CASSQASLGGTQYF.

As DNA, the CDR3 is TGTGCCAGCAGTGAAGTAGGGTTCGGCCAAGAGACCCAGTACTTC. Its protein is CASSEVGFGQETQYF. This chain uses TRBV2 with TRBJ2-5; no firm D call. The CDR3 spans 15 residues. Trimming removed 1 base at V and 1 base at J, with 10 bases between. Germline CDR1 and CDR2: SNHLY and FYNNEI.

The chain couples TRBV7-6 to TRBJ2-5; no clear D gene. V shed 5 bases and J shed 5 bases, with 9 bases lying between them. This CDR3 is built from 12 residues. CDR1 SGHVS and CDR2 FNYEAQ come from the germline V gene. The CDR3 reads CASSPAYETQYF. CDR3 DNA: TGTGCCAGCAGCCCAGCGTACGAGACCCAGTACTTC.

A note on this clone: At the DNA level, this CDR3 is encoded by other sequences in the same sample as well. The rearrangement links TRBV19 to TRBJ1-5; no reliable D call. The CDR3 contains 15 residues. Trimming pared 0 bases from V and 7 bases from J, leaving 13 bases between. Germline V gives CDR1 LNHDA, CDR2 SQIVND (reference sequence). The DNA of the CDR3 is TGTGCCAGTAGTATAGACGGCGGGAGAGGGCAGCCCCAGCATTTT. Translation: CASSIDGGRGQPQHF.

This clone came up many times. The chain combines TRBV10-1 with TRBJ1-2; TRBD1 aligns across 7 bases. J gave up 2 bases and V 6 bases, and 21 bases lay outside the gene matches. The CDR3 has 19 amino acids. Germline V lookup: CDR1 WNHNN, CDR2 SYGVQD (reference sequence). The CDR3 nucleotides read TGCGCCAGCAGAGTGGGTACTCCGGGACAGAGCCACTTCAACTATGGCTACACCTTC. Translation: CASRVGTPGQSHFNYGYTF.

V is TRBV7-9 and J is TRBJ1-6; no reliable D call. V lost 5 bases and J lost 7, with 12 bases in between. Germline-derived CDR1 and CDR2 are SEHNR and FQNEAQ (reference sequence). The CDR3 contains 14 residues. The CDR3 loop is CASSPMEGNSPLHF. The CDR3, as DNA: TGTGCCAGCAGCCCAATGGAGGGAAATTCACCCCTCCACTTT.

Concerning this clone: Additional DNA sequences in this sample encode the identical CDR3. The chain employs TRBV28 and TRBJ2-7; either TRBD1 or TRBD2 may supply D (6 bases each). The ends were cut back, 6 bases at V and 10 bases at J, with 25 bases in the middle. Germline CDR1 and CDR2: MDHEN and SYDVKM. The CDR3 runs to 15 residues. The CDR3 bases are TGTGCCAGCAGCCTGACAGGTATCGGTACGGGGGAACAGTACTTC. It codes for CASSLTGIGTGEQYF.

V gene TRBV19 combines with J gene TRBJ2-1; D possibly corresponds to TRBD1 (5 bases). The germline V gene encodes CDR1 LNHDA and CDR2 SQIVND (reference sequence). V lost 7 bases to trimming and J lost 9 bases, with 19 bases between them. CDR3 length: 14 residues. CDR3 region: CASTPGQGSVEQFF. CDR3 coding DNA: TGTGCCAGTACCCCCGGGCAGGGTTCCGTTGAGCAGTTCTTC.

The chain recombines TRBV5-1 with TRBJ2-1; D possibly corresponds to TRBD2 (6 bases). The germline V gene encodes CDR1 SGHRS and CDR2 YFSETQ. Trimming cost V 8 bases and J 4 bases, with 13 bases left between them. The CDR3 runs 13 residues. The DNA of the CDR3 is TGCGCCAGTTCCAACGGGGGATACAATGAGCAGTTCTTC. This sequence encodes CASSNGGYNEQFF.